The TCR beta chain under discussion was sequenced for a study of cytomegalovirus exposure and HLA in healthy donors. A multiplex PCR was run with 60 Vbeta primers and 13 Jbeta primers. The protocol was immunoSEQ multiplex PCR, while the TCRdb copy is restricted to in-frame clones and leaves out a portion. The table has about 120,000 clones, 60% to 85% seen once; the top ten hold about 1.2%. A note on this clone: Its antigen remains unknown.

Broader study findings: Some 16,000 TCR beta sequences were associated with HLA alleles at 0.05 false discovery rate in a later analysis.

Looked up from germline, CDR1 is SGHNT and CDR2 is YYREEE (reference sequence). The J segment lost 6 bases and the V segment lost 4 bases, leaving 7 bases of the junction unmatched. This CDR3 spans 14 amino acids. Material for sequencing was PBMCs. V usage is TRBV5-4 and J usage is TRBJ2-7; 10 bases agree with TRBD1. This TCR derives from a female donor in good health and CMV-seronegative. CDR3 bases: TGTGCCAGCAGCAGCCGGGACAGGGGTAGCGAGCAGTACTTC. Translating it yields CASSSRDRGSEQYF.